This paragraph reports one TCR beta chain. Its target is not known. These data are taken from a study of cytomegalovirus exposure and HLA in healthy donors. Overall study context: The same platform as the roughly 630 first-cohort repertoires was used for the 100 to 150 validation repertoires, a later analysis reported.

Study conclusions and caveats: A subsequent analysis found that TCR clusters from the first cohort also tended to co-occur in the 90 to 150 validation repertoires, with about 94% of cluster scores above 0. Altogether, some 170 TCR beta chains were recorded as cytomegalovirus-associated.

In germline, CDR1 is SGHRS, CDR2 YFSETQ. This CDR3 is built from 17 residues. Trimming removed 0 bases from V and 0 bases from J, with 13 bases in between. Data came from immunoSEQ multiplex PCR; TCRdb stores just in-frame clones and leaves some out. The table lists tens of thousands of clones, less than 95% of them singletons, with about 3.6% in the top ten. The specimen was PBMCs. The receptor's source is a woman between 18 and 29 years old in good health and CMV-seropositive. The genes are TRBV5-1 and TRBJ1-3; D unresolved. This CDR3 is CASSLGGGSSSGNTIYF. The CDR3 DNA is TGCGCCAGCAGCTTGGGAGGAGGCAGCAGCTCTGGAAACACCATATATTTT. Filled out from reference TRBV5-1 and TRBJ1-3, the complete variable domain reads KAGVTQTPRYLIKTRGQQVTLSCSPISGHRSVSWYQQTPGQGLQFLFEYFSETQRNKGNFPGRFSGRQFSNSRSEMNVSTLELGDSALYLCASSLGGGSSSGNTIYFGEGSWLTVV.